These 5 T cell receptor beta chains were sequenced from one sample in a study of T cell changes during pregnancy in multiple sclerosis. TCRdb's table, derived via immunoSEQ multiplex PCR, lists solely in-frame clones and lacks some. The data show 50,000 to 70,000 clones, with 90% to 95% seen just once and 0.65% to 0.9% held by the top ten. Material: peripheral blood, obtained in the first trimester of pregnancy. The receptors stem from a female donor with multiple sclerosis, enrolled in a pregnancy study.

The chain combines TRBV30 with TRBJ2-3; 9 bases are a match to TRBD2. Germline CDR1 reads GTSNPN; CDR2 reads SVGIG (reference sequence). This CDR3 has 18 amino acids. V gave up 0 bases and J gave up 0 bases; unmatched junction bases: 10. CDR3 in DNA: TGTGCCTGGAGTGTCTTAGCGGGGGCCCTCCTTAGCACAGATACGCAGTATTTT. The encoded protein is CAWSVLAGALLSTDTQYF.

As DNA, the CDR3 is TGCGCCAGCAGCGGCCGACTAGGTGGGTACAATGAGCAGTTCTTC. This codes for CASSGRLGGYNEQFF. The chain joins TRBV4-3 to TRBJ2-1, with a possible D match to TRBD2 (6 bases). Trimming took 5 bases from V and 4 from J, leaving 15 bases between them. The V gene's germline CDR1 is LGHNA and CDR2 YSLEER. The CDR3 contains 15 residues.

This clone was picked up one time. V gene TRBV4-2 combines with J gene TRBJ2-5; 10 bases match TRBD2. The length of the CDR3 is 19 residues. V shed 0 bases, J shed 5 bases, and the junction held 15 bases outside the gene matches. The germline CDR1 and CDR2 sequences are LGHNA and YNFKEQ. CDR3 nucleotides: TGTGCCAGCAGCCAAGATCCCCCCGCGAGCGGGGGGGCCCTGGAGACCCAGTACTTC. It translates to CASSQDPPASGGALETQYF.

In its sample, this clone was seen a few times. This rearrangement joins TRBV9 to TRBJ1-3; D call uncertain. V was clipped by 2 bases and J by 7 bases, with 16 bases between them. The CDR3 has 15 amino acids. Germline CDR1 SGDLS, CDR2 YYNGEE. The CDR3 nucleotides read TGTGCCAGCAGCGTTGGAGGAACAGTCGGGAACACCATATATTTT. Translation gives CASSVGGTVGNTIYF. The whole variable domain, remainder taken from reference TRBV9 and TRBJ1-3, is DSGVTQTPKHLITATGQRVTLRCSPRSGDLSVYWYQQSLDQGLQFLIQYYNGEERAKGNILERFSAQQFPDLHSELNLSSLELGDSALYFCASSVGGTVGNTIYFGEGSWLTVV.

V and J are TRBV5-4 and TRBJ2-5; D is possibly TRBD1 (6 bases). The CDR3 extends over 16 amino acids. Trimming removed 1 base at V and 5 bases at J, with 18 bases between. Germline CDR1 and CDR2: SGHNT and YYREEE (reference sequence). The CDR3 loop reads CASSLRGLGGWETQYF. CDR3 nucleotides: TGTGCCAGCAGCTTGCGGGGCCTAGGGGGATGGGAGACCCAGTACTTC.